The 29 T cell receptor beta chains listed next were all sequenced from one sample in a study of T cells after yellow fever vaccination. Via MiXCR, TCRdb re-called the 5' RACE reads, giving one row per CDR3 protein. The sample includes more than 350,000 distinct CDR3 sequences, about 9.9% of them seen just once. The specimen comprised PBMCs, sampled on the day of the first yellow fever vaccination. The receptors shown here come from a young man who received the YFV17D yellow fever vaccine.

CDR3 amino acids: CASSVESGQYTGELFF. The CDR3 DNA sequence: TGTGCCAGCAGCGTAGAAAGTGGACAGTACACCGGGGAGCTGTTTTTT. The V gene is TRBV9, the J gene TRBJ2-2; possible D gene TRBD1, 6 bases. The CDR3 has 16 amino acids. Germline V gene lookup returns CDR1 SGDLS and CDR2 YYNGEE. V was clipped by 0 bases and J by 3 bases, with 12 bases between them. The variable domain in full, with the rest retrieved from reference TRBV9 and TRBJ2-2, is DSGVTQTPKHLITATGQRVTLRCSPRSGDLSVYWYQQSLDQGLQFLIQYYNGEERAKGNILERFSAQQFPDLHSELNLSSLELGDSALYFCASSVESGQYTGELFFGEGSRLTVL.

This clonotype appeared a few times. V usage is TRBV25-1 and J usage is TRBJ1-2, with 9 bases identical to TRBD1. J was trimmed by 2 bases and V by 1 base; bases with no gene match: 11. The CDR3 is 18 amino acids. Germline lookup yields CDR1 MGHDK and CDR2 SYGVNS. The CDR3: CASSELGIGDRANYGYTF. The CDR3 nucleotides are TGTGCCAGCAGTGAATTAGGTATTGGGGACAGGGCCAACTATGGCTACACCTTC.

The chain is built from TRBV28 and TRBJ2-1; D is ambiguous. Trimming stripped 3 bases from V and 2 bases from J, with 14 bases between. This CDR3 contains 16 residues. The germline V gene encodes CDR1 MDHEN and CDR2 SYDVKM. This CDR3 reads CASSFITLNTYNEQFF. The CDR3, as DNA: TGTGCCAGCAGTTTCATTACACTAAATACCTACAATGAGCAGTTCTTC.

The V gene is TRBV5-4, the J gene TRBJ1-4; 7 positions match TRBD1. V dropped 3 bases and J dropped 3; count of bases not matched to a gene: 5. CDR1 is SGHNT and CDR2 is YYREEE in the germline V gene (reference sequence). The CDR3 runs 15 residues. DNA for the CDR3: TGTGCCAGCAGCTCCGGACAGGCACCTAATGAAAAACTGTTTTTT. Its protein is CASSSGQAPNEKLFF.

This clonotype was found many times. The chain employs TRBV13 and TRBJ1-6; 9 nucleotides line up with TRBD1. This CDR3 spans 15 amino acids. CDR1 is PRHDT, CDR2 FYEKMQ, per germline (reference sequence). With V trimmed by 5 bases and J by 10 bases, 9 bases remained unmatched. CDR3 coding DNA: TGTGCCAGCAGCCCGGGACAGGGACTGGGATCACCCCTCCACTTT. This gives the protein CASSPGQGLGSPLHF.

This clonotype was recorded many times. CDR3 coding DNA: TGTGCCAGCAGCGTTAGAAACACCGGGGAGCTGTTTTTT. Amino acids: CASSVRNTGELFF. The chain couples TRBV9 to TRBJ2-2; no clear D gene. The CDR3 totals 13 residues. V was clipped by 2 bases and J by 2 bases, with 4 bases between them. Looked up from germline, CDR1 is SGDLS and CDR2 is YYNGEE.

This clonotype was counted only a few times. The V gene is TRBV10-3, the J gene TRBJ2-2, with TRBD2 as a possible D gene (6 bases). Germline V gene sequence: CDR1 ENHRY, CDR2 SYGVKD. V was cut by 6 bases and J by 5 bases, with 16 bases left in between. The CDR3 is made up of 15 amino acids. The CDR3 coding sequence is TGTGCCATCAGGGCTGGCGGGGAATCGACCGGGGAGCTGTTTTTT. As protein: CAIRAGGESTGELFF.

The chain carries TRBV6-1 and TRBJ2-1; D is uncertain. This CDR3 is 11 amino acids long. Germline lookup yields CDR1 MNHNS and CDR2 SASEGT. V lost 4 bases, J lost 9 bases, and 7 bases lay in between. The CDR3 DNA follows: TGTGCCAGCAGTGGGACGGGTGAGCAGTTCTTC. Protein sequence: CASSGTGEQFF.

V and J are TRBV5-8 and TRBJ2-5, with D unclear. CDR1 and CDR2 (germline): SGHTS, YDEGEE. The CDR3 extends over 13 amino acids. The germline V and J ends were trimmed by 2 bases and 0 bases, with 5 bases remaining between them. CDR3 bases: TGTGCCAGCAGCTTCCAGGACCAAGAGACCCAGTACTTC. Protein product: CASSFQDQETQYF.

This clonotype has just a few counts. This chain links TRBV6-1 with TRBJ1-1; 7 nucleotides match TRBD1. V was pared by 7 bases and J by 2 bases, with 10 bases of the junction left unmatched. Germline CDR1 is MNHNS and CDR2 is SASEGT. The CDR3 consists of 15 residues. CDR3 region: CASNRPRDSNTEAFF. In DNA form, the CDR3 reads TGTGCCAGCAACCGACCCCGGGACAGTAACACTGAAGCTTTCTTT.

In this sample, this clonotype turned up a few times. V usage is TRBV2 and J usage is TRBJ2-7; TRBD1 matches at 9 bases. Trimming cost V 4 bases and J 7 bases; bases outside gene matches: 5. The V gene's germline CDR1 is SNHLY and CDR2 FYNNEI. The CDR3 spans 13 residues. CDR3 nucleotides: TGTGCCAGCAGTGCTCAAGGGACAGGGGAGCAGTACGTC. The encoded protein is CASSAQGTGEQYV.

The chain carries TRBV5-1 and TRBJ2-5; D is ambiguous. This CDR3 is 15 amino acids long. Trimming shortened V by 0 bases and J by 2 bases, and 11 bases separated the two germline ends. From germline, CDR1 is SGHRS and CDR2 YFSETQ. CDR3 sequence reads: CASSLDRSFQETQYF. DNA of the CDR3: TGCGCCAGCAGCTTGGACAGATCTTTTCAAGAGACCCAGTACTTC.

The V gene is TRBV11-2, the J gene TRBJ2-3; D gene uncertain. The CDR3 consists of 13 residues. CDR1 and CDR2 (germline): SGHAT, FQNNGV. The germline V and J ends were trimmed by 7 bases and 0 bases, with 8 bases remaining between them. Here the CDR3 DNA reads TGTGCCAGCAAGGCCGGTAGCACAGATACGCAGTATTTT. It encodes CASKAGSTDTQYF.

The sample holds a few counts of this clonotype. The V call is TRBV6-1, the J call TRBJ2-6, with D maybe TRBD2 (6 bases). Germline V gene data show CDR1 as MNHNS and CDR2 as SASEGT. The CDR3 sequence is 19 residues long. V lost 4 bases, J lost 0 bases, and 19 bases lay in between. The CDR3 coding sequence is TGTGCCAGCAGTGTGTTCTCGGAGGGCAGGACCTCTGGGGCCAACGTCCTGACTTTC. It translates to CASSVFSEGRTSGANVLTF.

The gene calls are TRBV20-1 and TRBJ1-4; D remains ambiguous. CDR3 size: 14 residues. V lost 0 bases, J lost 7 bases, and 12 bases lay in between. Germline CDR1 DFQATT, CDR2 SNEGSKA (reference sequence). This CDR3 reads CSARDLHATEKLFF. CDR3 sequence (DNA): TGCAGTGCTAGAGATCTCCATGCTACTGAAAAACTGTTTTTT.

The V and J genes are TRBV20-1 and TRBJ2-5; TRBD2 matches 11 bases. J lost 4 bases, V lost 4 bases, and 5 bases had no gene match. Germline V gene data show CDR1 as DFQATT and CDR2 as SNEGSKA (reference sequence). The CDR3 is made up of 14 amino acids. CDR3 in DNA: TGCAGTGCTATAGCGGGGGGGCCGGGAGAGACCCAGTACTTC. This codes for CSAIAGGPGETQYF.

In its sample, this clonotype was seen a few times. V and J are TRBV10-3 and TRBJ1-3, with 7 bases aligning to TRBD1. This CDR3 contains 13 residues. Germline assignment: CDR1 ENHRY and CDR2 SYGVKD. V was pared by 3 bases and J by 6 bases, with 2 bases of the junction left unmatched. The chain's CDR3 is CAISEQGTNTIYF. The CDR3 DNA reads TGTGCCATCAGTGAACAGGGGACAAACACCATATATTTT.

This clonotype occurred many times. The genes are TRBV7-3 and TRBJ2-5, with TRBD2 identical over 7 bases. After removal of 2 bases from V and 5 bases from J, the junction contained 8 bases not matched to a gene. The CDR3 loop spans 15 amino acids. Germline CDR1 is SGHTA and CDR2 is FQGTGA. CDR3: CASSLAGVPQETQYF. The CDR3 DNA is TGTGCCAGCAGCTTAGCGGGGGTCCCTCAGGAGACCCAGTACTTC. The full variable domain, completed using reference TRBV7-3 and TRBJ2-5, is GAGVSQTPSNKVTEKGKYVELRCDPISGHTALYWYRQSLGQGPEFLIYFQGTGAADDSGLPNDRFFAVRPEGSVSTLKIQRTERGDSAVYLCASSLAGVPQETQYFGPGTRLLVL.

This clonotype was seen only a few times. This chain links TRBV12-3 or TRBV12-4 with TRBJ2-3, with 9 bases fitting TRBD1. The trim removed 5 bases at V and 3 bases at J, leaving 6 bases unmatched. The CDR3 consists of 15 residues. CDR3 in DNA: TGTGCCAGCAGTCGAGCGACAGGGGGTACAGATACGCAGTATTTT. Its protein product is CASSRATGGTDTQYF.

This clonotype was counted many times. This chain connects TRBV5-1 to TRBJ2-1; D may be TRBD1 (5 bases). V lost 0 bases to trimming and J lost 6 bases, with 16 bases between them. The CDR3 loop spans 16 amino acids. Germline assignment: CDR1 SGHRS and CDR2 YFSETQ. The CDR3 sequence: CASSLAEQGRANEQFF. CDR3 DNA: TGCGCCAGCAGCTTGGCCGAGCAGGGTCGAGCCAATGAGCAGTTCTTC.

This clonotype was seen a few times. V and J are TRBV15 and TRBJ2-1, with D possibly called TRBD1 or TRBD2 (5 bases each). V lost 11 bases and J 8 bases, leaving 22 bases between the germline ends. The CDR3 runs to 14 residues. The V gene's germline CDR1 is LNHNV and CDR2 YYDKDF (reference sequence). This chain's CDR3 is CASAFGAVSDEQFF. CDR3 nucleotide sequence: TGTGCCTCTGCTTTCGGGGCGGTAAGTGATGAGCAGTTCTTC.

The J gene is TRBJ1-2, the V gene TRBV28; D gene uncertain. Per the germline V gene, CDR1 is MDHEN and CDR2 is SYDVKM. This CDR3 spans 11 amino acids. The V end was cut by 5 bases, the J end by 5 bases, with 6 bases between. The CDR3 reads CASSKQYGYTF. The CDR3 nucleotides are TGTGCCAGCAGTAAACAGTATGGCTACACCTTC.

The chain uses TRBV21-1 and TRBJ1-2; the tabulated D call, TRBD1, remains unverified against the DNA. TRBV21-1 is recorded as a pseudogene. CDR3 length equals 13 residues. The CDR3 reads CASSRLQGQGYTF. For the CDR3, the DNA is TGTGCCAGCAGCAGGTTACAGGGCCAAGGCTACACCTTC.

The rearrangement links TRBV7-6 to TRBJ1-1; D perhaps matches TRBD1 (6 bases). The ends were cut back, 3 bases at V and 5 bases at J, with 13 bases in the middle. Germline assignment: CDR1 SGHVS and CDR2 FNYEAQ. The CDR3 has 14 amino acids. The CDR3 is CASSFLRGGTEAFF. CDR3 bases: TGTGCCAGCAGCTTTCTTAGGGGGGGGACTGAAGCTTTCTTT.

This clonotype was picked up a small number of times. This chain connects TRBV5-6 to TRBJ2-7, with D perhaps matching TRBD1 or TRBD2 (5 bases each). From germline, CDR1 is SGHDT and CDR2 YYEEEE. The CDR3 extends over 15 amino acids. Trimming removed 3 bases at V and 3 bases at J, with 16 bases between. In DNA, the CDR3 is TGTGCCAGCAGCTCCGGACCGGGACCCCGCTACGAGCAGTACGTC. It encodes CASSSGPGPRYEQYV.

This chain uses TRBV5-1 with TRBJ2-1; 9 bases match TRBD1. With 4 bases clipped from V and 0 bases from J, the junction kept 8 bases outside the gene matches. The germline CDR1 and CDR2 sequences are SGHRS and YFSETQ. This CDR3 contains 17 residues. CDR3 residues: CASSPGQGSDSYNEQFF. In nucleotides, the CDR3 is TGCGCCAGCAGCCCTGGACAGGGGTCAGACTCCTACAATGAGCAGTTCTTC.

This clonotype was picked up a small number of times. The chain uses TRBV12-3 or TRBV12-4 and TRBJ2-1; the match to TRBD1 covers 9 bases. V dropped 7 bases and J dropped 2; count of bases not matched to a gene: 3. The CDR3 spans 14 residues. The CDR3 loop is CASTGTGTYNEQFF. The DNA of the CDR3 is TGTGCCAGCACCGGGACAGGGACCTACAATGAGCAGTTCTTC.

This clonotype has just a few counts. The gene calls are TRBV28 and TRBJ2-3; 8 bases map to TRBD1. Germline-derived CDR1 and CDR2 are MDHEN and SYDVKM. CDR3 length: 14 amino acids. Trimming took 6 bases from V and 2 from J; bases not matched to a gene: 4. CDR3 protein: CASRLTGVTDTQYF. For the CDR3, the DNA is TGTGCCAGCAGATTGACAGGGGTCACAGATACGCAGTATTTT.

This clonotype was detected a few times. The chain has TRBV4-3 and TRBJ1-2; 7 positions match TRBD1. Germline V gives CDR1 LGHNA, CDR2 YSLEER. Losses at the gene ends were 1 base for V and 7 bases for J; bases not matched to a gene: 9. This CDR3 region has 15 residues. CDR3 bases: TGCGCCAGCAGCCAAGCCCTCCGAGGGGGCCGTGGCTACACCTTC. Encoded protein: CASSQALRGGRGYTF.